Following are 25 T cell receptor beta chains from one sample sequenced in a study of T cell responses to AZD1222 COVID-19 vaccine. Assay: immunoSEQ multiplex PCR; the TCRdb copy retains only in-frame clones and omits some. This sample has roughly 97,000 clones, with around nine tenths found just once. The starting material was peripheral blood, obtained 28 days after the second dose of the MenACWY control vaccine. All receptors come from an adult who received the MenACWY meningococcal vaccine as a control.

The rearrangement links TRBV3-1 (or the pseudogene TRBV3-2) to TRBJ2-1; D unclear. Germline CDR1 is LGHDT and CDR2 is YNNKEL (reference sequence). The V end was cut by 1 base, the J end by 10 bases, with 5 bases between. This CDR3 comprises 11 residues. This CDR3 is CASSQGREQFF. In DNA form, the CDR3 reads TGTGCCAGCAGCCAAGGTAGGGAGCAGTTCTTC.

This chain joins TRBV7-8 and TRBJ1-6; no reliable D call. This CDR3 spans 13 amino acids. In germline, CDR1 is SGHVS, CDR2 FQNEAQ. V was pared by 4 bases and J by 7 bases, with 8 bases between. The CDR3 loop is CASSSLPNSPLHF. The CDR3 DNA follows: TGTGCCAGCAGCTCCCTCCCCAATTCACCCCTCCACTTT.

The rearrangement links TRBV5-1 to TRBJ2-7; D gene uncertain. Germline assignment: CDR1 SGHRS and CDR2 YFSETQ. The CDR3 has 14 amino acids. V dropped 0 bases and J dropped 3 bases, with 10 bases sitting between them. For the CDR3, the DNA is TGCGCCAGCAGCTTGGGGCCCCAAAACTACGAGCAGTACTTC. Translated, it gives CASSLGPQNYEQYF.

The rearrangement uses TRBV7-2 and TRBJ1-3; maybe TRBD1 (6 bases). This CDR3 region has 15 residues. Germline V CDR1 and CDR2: SGHTA, FQGNSA. Trimming pared 5 bases from V and 4 bases from J, leaving 15 bases between. CDR3 amino acids: CASSPPPGGGNTIYF. CDR3 DNA: TGTGCCAGCAGCCCCCCTCCCGGGGGCGGAAACACCATATATTTT.

V and J are TRBV28 and TRBJ1-5; maybe TRBD1 (5 bases). CDR1 is MDHEN, CDR2 SYDVKM, per germline. Deletions cut 7 bases from V and 1 base from J, with 14 bases between. The CDR3 is 15 residues long. CDR3 residues: CASMWRGRSNQPQHF. The CDR3, as DNA: TGTGCCAGCATGTGGAGGGGTCGGAGCAATCAGCCCCAGCATTTT.

This clone was counted a single time. The rearrangement links TRBV7-2 to TRBJ1-1; TRBD1 matches at 7 bases. Germline V CDR1 and CDR2: SGHTA, FQGNSA. The CDR3 runs 16 residues. Germline trimming cut 1 base from V and 0 bases from J; bases unmatched to any gene: 5. In DNA form, the CDR3 reads TGTGCCAGCAGCTTAGTAAGTGGGACAGTGAACACTGAAGCTTTCTTT. Encoded protein: CASSLVSGTVNTEAFF.

This clone was found a few times. The V gene is TRBV24-1, the J gene TRBJ1-5; 8 nucleotides align to TRBD1. CDR1 KGHDR and CDR2 SFDVKD come from the germline V gene. Trimming removed 1 base from V and 5 bases from J; junction bases left unmatched: 9. This CDR3 contains 17 residues. CDR3 nucleotides: TGTGCCACCAGTGATTTTGGTGGCCAGGGGGCTCATCAGCCCCAGCATTTT. Translated: CATSDFGGQGAHQPQHF.

The genes are TRBV7-2 and TRBJ2-7; TRBD2 aligns across 8 bases. Trimming at V came to 5 bases and at J to 1 base, leaving 4 bases not matched to a gene. This CDR3 has 14 amino acids. Germline V gene data show CDR1 as SGHTA and CDR2 as FQGNSA. The DNA of the CDR3 is TGTGCCAGCAGCCGGGGGGGCCAATCCTACGAGCAGTACTTC. It is translated as CASSRGGQSYEQYF.

The rearrangement joins TRBV9 to TRBJ2-1; TRBD2 might be the D (5 bases). The germline V gene has CDR1 SGDLS and CDR2 YYNGEE. Trimming left V 0 bases short and J 8 bases short, with 9 bases between. The CDR3 length is 13 residues. CDR3 DNA sequence: TGTGCCAGCAGCGTAGCTAGCTGGGATGAGCAGTTCTTC. This codes for CASSVASWDEQFF. Supplemented by reference TRBV9 and TRBJ2-1, the full variable domain reads DSGVTQTPKHLITATGQRVTLRCSPRSGDLSVYWYQQSLDQGLQFLIQYYNGEERAKGNILERFSAQQFPDLHSELNLSSLELGDSALYFCASSVASWDEQFFGPGTRLTVL.

This clone was seen a single time. This rearrangement joins TRBV4-2 to TRBJ2-7, with TRBD2 matching over 13 bases. This CDR3 contains 18 residues. The trim removed 1 base at V and 0 bases at J, leaving 6 bases unmatched. CDR1 is LGHNA, CDR2 YNFKEQ, per germline. CDR3 sequence: CASSQGTGTSGVSYEQYF. DNA for the CDR3: TGTGCCAGCAGCCAAGGTACCGGGACTAGCGGGGTCTCCTACGAGCAGTACTTC.

As to this clone: At one end the junction does not follow the germline gene, possibly because of a read error. The chain uses TRBV12-3 or TRBV12-4 and TRBJ2-7; TRBD2 matches 15 bases. This CDR3 spans 13 amino acids. The CDR3 nucleotides are TGTGCCAGCAGTGCCGGACTAGCGGGGGGGAAACTCTTC. This encodes CASSAGLAGGKLF.

This clone appeared a few times. This chain connects TRBV5-6 to TRBJ1-6; TRBD1 might be the D (5 bases). V lost 2 bases, J lost 6 bases, and 15 bases lay in between. Germline V gene sequence: CDR1 SGHDT, CDR2 YYEEEE. This CDR3 is 16 amino acids long. The CDR3 sequence: CASSFGDGPGNSPLHF. CDR3 DNA: TGTGCCAGCAGCTTCGGGGACGGGCCGGGTAATTCACCCCTCCACTTT.

V is TRBV6-5 and J is TRBJ1-3; D uncertain. The CDR3 has 15 amino acids. Germline V gives CDR1 MNHEY, CDR2 SVGAGI. V was trimmed by 3 bases and J by 3 bases, leaving 12 bases between them. CDR3 bases: TGTGCCAGCAGTTATGACACCTCCTTTGGAAACACCATATATTTT. This gives the protein CASSYDTSFGNTIYF.

This clone was observed once. The chain couples TRBV7-9 to TRBJ2-3, with D perhaps matching TRBD2 (5 bases). From germline, CDR1 is SEHNR and CDR2 FQNEAQ (reference sequence). V was clipped by 1 base and J by 2 bases, with 16 bases between them. This CDR3 comprises 17 residues. Here the CDR3 DNA reads TGTGCCAGCAGCTTAGATAGAGGGTCCGTTCACACAGATACGCAGTATTTT. Protein product: CASSLDRGSVHTDTQYF.

In its sample, this clone was seen a few times. The chain uses TRBV4-1 and TRBJ1-5, with a tentative D call TRBD1 (6 bases). The length of the CDR3 is 15 residues. CDR1 is MGHRA, CDR2 YSYEKL, per germline. Trimming pared 2 bases from V and 5 bases from J, leaving 13 bases between. The CDR3 nucleotides read TGCGCCAGCAGCCAAACTATACAGGGCCATCAGCCCCAGCATTTT. As protein: CASSQTIQGHQPQHF.

This clone has more than one count but fewer than ten. The chain joins TRBV5-1 to TRBJ1-1, with TRBD1 identical over 12 bases. CDR3 length: 19 amino acids. The germline V gene encodes CDR1 SGHRS and CDR2 YFSETQ. V was clipped by 4 bases and J by 0 bases; unmatched bases: 13. In DNA form, the CDR3 reads TGCGCCAGCAGCCTGAGCAGGGGACAGGGGGCCTTGATGAACACTGAAGCTTTCTTT. The encoded protein is CASSLSRGQGALMNTEAFF.

This chain uses TRBV11-3 with TRBJ1-5, with 9 nucleotides matching TRBD1. The CDR3 loop spans 17 amino acids. Losses at the gene ends were 3 bases for V and 2 bases for J; bases not matched to a gene: 8. CDR1 and CDR2 (germline): SGHNT, YENEEA. The CDR3 spells CASSLLGDRVGNQPQHF. Written as DNA, the CDR3 is TGTGCCAGCAGCTTGTTAGGGGACAGGGTTGGCAATCAGCCCCAGCATTTT.

In this sample, this clone turned up a few times. The genes are TRBV9 and TRBJ2-3; D call uncertain. This CDR3 comprises 17 residues. Germline V gene sequence: CDR1 SGDLS, CDR2 YYNGEE. Trimming removed 3 bases at V and 0 bases at J, with 17 bases between. The CDR3 bases are TGTGCCAGCAGCGGGTATGTGCGCGACGCTAGCACAGATACGCAGTATTTT. Residues: CASSGYVRDASTDTQYF.

The table lists this clone with a few counts. This sequence joins TRBV11-2 and TRBJ1-1; tentatively, D is TRBD1 (5 bases). Germline V gene data show CDR1 as SGHAT and CDR2 as FQNNGV. This CDR3 spans 16 amino acids. The ends were cut back, 1 base at V and 1 base at J, with 13 bases in the middle. The CDR3 is CASSLVLGEKNTEAFF. CDR3 in DNA: TGTGCCAGCAGCTTAGTCTTAGGGGAGAAGAACACTGAAGCTTTCTTT.

This chain connects TRBV27 to TRBJ1-2, with TRBD1 as a possible D gene (6 bases). This CDR3 comprises 14 residues. In germline, CDR1 is MNHEY, CDR2 SMNVEV (reference sequence). V lost 4 bases and J 11 bases, leaving 20 bases between the germline ends. CDR3 nucleotide sequence: TGTGCCAGCAGTTCAGTCAAGGGGCGGGGGCATTACACCTTC. Translating gives CASSSVKGRGHYTF.

This rearrangement joins TRBV7-2 to TRBJ1-1, with D tentatively TRBD1 (6 bases). Germline values: CDR1 SGHTA, CDR2 FQGNSA. The V gene lost 0 bases and the J gene lost 1 base, with 9 bases spanning the gap. This CDR3 contains 15 residues. This CDR3 is CASSLATGSNTEAFF. Here the CDR3 DNA reads TGTGCCAGCAGCTTAGCCACAGGGTCGAACACTGAAGCTTTCTTT.

This clone is a singleton in its sample. The chain joins TRBV27 to TRBJ2-3; 11 nucleotides match TRBD2. CDR1 is MNHEY and CDR2 is SMNVEV in the germline V gene (reference sequence). Trimming cost V 1 base and J 0 bases; bases outside gene matches: 3. The CDR3 sequence is 17 residues long. The CDR3 protein is CASSLLSSGGSTDTQYF. The CDR3, as DNA: TGTGCCAGCAGTTTATTGTCTAGCGGGGGGAGCACAGATACGCAGTATTTT.

The gene calls are TRBV4-2 and TRBJ1-6; D is ambiguous. Deletions cut 6 bases from V and 10 bases from J, with 13 bases between. The CDR3 is made up of 13 amino acids. The germline gives CDR1 LGHNA, CDR2 YNFKEQ. The CDR3 DNA is TGTGCCAGCAGAACAAGAGGGAACTCACCCCTCCACTTT. Translated, it gives CASRTRGNSPLHF.

The V call is TRBV10-1, the J call TRBJ1-2, with TRBD1 matching over 7 bases. The V gene end was trimmed by 9 bases and the J gene end by 2 bases; junction bases not matched to a gene: 6. Per the germline V gene, CDR1 is WNHNN and CDR2 is SYGVQD (reference sequence). The length of the CDR3 is 13 residues. CDR3 sequence (DNA): TGCGCCAGGGGGACAGACCGGAACTATGGCTACACCTTC. It yields the protein CARGTDRNYGYTF.

The V and J genes are TRBV5-5 and TRBJ2-3, with D perhaps assigned TRBD1 or TRBD2 (5 bases each). Germline CDR1 SGHKS, CDR2 YYEKEE (reference sequence). V was shortened by 5 bases and J by 0 bases, with 13 bases between the two germline ends. This CDR3 has 15 residues. The CDR3 is CASRFGTVSTDTQYF. DNA of the CDR3: TGTGCCAGCAGGTTTGGGACGGTTAGCACAGATACGCAGTATTTT.